The 5 T cell receptor beta chains below were found in one sample sequenced in a study of graft-versus-host responses after intestinal transplantation. The method was immunoSEQ multiplex PCR; TCRdb's version includes in-frame clones alone and lacks a portion of them. The sample lists tens of thousands of clones, 90% to 95% occurring once. The input for sequencing was PBMCs, taken approximately 69 days after intestinal transplant. These receptors originate from a human patient who received an intestinal transplant, so some T cells may come from the graft donor.

The chain recombines TRBV5-4 with TRBJ2-3, with 11 bases matching TRBD1. CDR3 size: 15 residues. The germline V gene encodes CDR1 SGHNT and CDR2 YYREEE (reference sequence). V shed 3 bases and J 6 bases; nucleotides not matched to a gene: 6. This chain's CDR3 is CASSSWTGGVDTQYF. CDR3 DNA sequence: TGTGCCAGCAGCTCGTGGACAGGGGGCGTCGATACGCAGTATTTT.

The CDR3 DNA follows: TGTGCCAGCAGCCAAGACAGCTCCTACGAGCAGTACTTC. It is translated as CASSQDSSYEQYF. The chain uses TRBV28 and TRBJ2-7; possible D gene TRBD1, 5 bases. Trimming took off 6 bases at V and 0 bases at J, with 9 bases between the two ends. This CDR3 contains 13 residues. Germline V CDR1 and CDR2: MDHEN, SYDVKM.

This clone showed up just once. This chain connects TRBV21-1 to TRBJ2-3; TRBD1 is the table's D call, not checked against the DNA. TRBV21-1 is designated a pseudogene. The length of the CDR3 is 18 residues. The CDR3 loop reads CASSRQRDRVVITDTQYF. Here the CDR3 DNA reads TGTGCCAGCAGCAGGCAAAGGGACAGGGTAGTGATAACAGATACGCAGTATTTT.

This rearrangement joins TRBV5-6 to TRBJ1-1; D ambiguous. Germline CDR1 reads SGHDT; CDR2 reads YYEEEE. The CDR3 is 14 residues long. Trimming took 2 bases from V and 3 from J, leaving 11 bases between them. DNA of the CDR3: TGTGCCAGCAGCTTCCGGGGAAGATACACTGAAGCTTTCTTT. This sequence encodes CASSFRGRYTEAFF.

This chain links TRBV30 with TRBJ2-1; tentative D call: TRBD2 (6 bases). V shed 2 bases and J shed 8 bases, with 19 bases lying between them. The V gene's germline CDR1 is GTSNPN and CDR2 SVGIG (reference sequence). The CDR3 runs to 15 residues. CDR3 residues: CAWSHSGRLTDEQFF. In nucleotides, the CDR3 is TGTGCCTGGAGTCACTCAGGGAGGTTAACGGATGAGCAGTTCTTC.